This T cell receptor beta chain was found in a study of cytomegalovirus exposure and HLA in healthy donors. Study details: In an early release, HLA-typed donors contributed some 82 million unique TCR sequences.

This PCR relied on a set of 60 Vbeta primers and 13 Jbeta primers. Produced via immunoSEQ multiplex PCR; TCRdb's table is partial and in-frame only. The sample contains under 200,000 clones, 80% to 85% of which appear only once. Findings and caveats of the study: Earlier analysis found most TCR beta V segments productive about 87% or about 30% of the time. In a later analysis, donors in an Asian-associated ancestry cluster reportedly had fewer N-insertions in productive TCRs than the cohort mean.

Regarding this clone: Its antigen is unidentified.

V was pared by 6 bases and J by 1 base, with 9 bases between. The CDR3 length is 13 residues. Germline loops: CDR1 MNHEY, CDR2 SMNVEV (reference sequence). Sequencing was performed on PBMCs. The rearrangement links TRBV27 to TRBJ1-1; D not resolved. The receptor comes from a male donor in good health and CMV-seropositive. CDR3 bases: TGTGCCAGCAGCAATACAGCGAACACTGAAGCTTTCTTT. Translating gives CASSNTANTEAFF.